One sample yielded the 3 T cell receptor beta chains listed below, sequenced in a study of shared clonotypes between healthy human individuals (dated by TCRdb to the early 2020s). Libraries were built with the immunoSEQ multiplex PCR assay. TCRdb provides this immuneACCESS table in a form limited to in-frame rearrangements. Some clones are lacking; in checked studies, under half of them reflect an unresolved V gene, and why the rest are absent is not known. Present in this sample are hundreds of thousands of clones, almost 97% of which were seen just once. The top ten clones comprise less than 0.06% of the sample. What was sequenced was naive CD4+ T cells sorted from blood. The cell subset or site label on this specimen signifies: CD45RA+ positively selected. These receptors were obtained from a woman aged 25 to 39 in good health.

The gene calls are TRBV7-3 and TRBJ2-3; the match to TRBD2 covers 12 bases. Per the germline V gene, CDR1 is SGHTA and CDR2 is FQGTGA. CDR3 length: 19 residues. V lost 1 base and J lost 6; bases outside the gene matches: 14. This CDR3 reads CASSLNPPLAGGFRDTQYF. The CDR3 DNA sequence: TGTGCCAGCAGCTTAAACCCTCCTCTAGCGGGAGGGTTCAGGGATACGCAGTATTTT.

Here the CDR3 reads CASSSTTQGPYEQYF. As DNA, the CDR3 is TGTGCCAGCAGCTCAACGACTCAGGGCCCCTACGAGCAGTACTTC. The rearrangement joins TRBV11-2 to TRBJ2-7; perhaps TRBD1 as D (5 bases). Deletions cut 4 bases from V and 2 bases from J, with 15 bases between. CDR1 SGHAT and CDR2 FQNNGV come from the germline V gene. CDR3 length: 15 amino acids. Full variable domain (rest looked up from reference TRBV11-2 and TRBJ2-7): EAGVAQSPRYKIIEKRQSVAFWCNPISGHATLYWYQQILGQGPKLLIQFQNNGVVDDSQLPKDRFSAERLKGVDSTLKIQPAKLEDSAVYLCASSSTTQGPYEQYFGPGTRLTVT.

V gene TRBV27 combines with J gene TRBJ1-1; D unresolved. In germline, CDR1 is MNHEY, CDR2 SMNVEV (reference sequence). CDR3 length equals 12 residues. The germline V and J ends were trimmed by 8 bases and 3 bases, with 10 bases remaining between them. DNA of the CDR3: TGTGCCAGCTTTCGGGGTGACACTGAAGCTTTCTTT. Protein sequence: CASFRGDTEAFF.